The 24 T cell receptor beta chains below all came from one sample that was sequenced in a study of siplizumab effects on memory and regulatory T cells. Measured with immunoSEQ multiplex PCR; TCRdb has only the in-frame clones, and not every one. Here the sample spans 70,000 or so clones, 75% to 95% being singletons. Material: CD8+ T cells sorted from blood. The receptors stem from a human donor in good health.

This clone came up once. The chain employs TRBV27 and TRBJ2-1, with D unclear. Per germline, CDR1 MNHEY and CDR2 SMNVEV (reference sequence). V was pared by 6 bases and J by 0 bases, with 12 bases between. The CDR3 totals 15 residues. The DNA of the CDR3 is TGTGCCAGCAGGGACCTTTCGAGCTCCTACAATGAGCAGTTCTTC. Protein sequence: CASRDLSSSYNEQFF.

This chain uses TRBV6-5 with TRBJ2-3, with 10 nucleotides matching TRBD2. The CDR3 runs 16 residues. The V gene's germline CDR1 is MNHEY and CDR2 SVGAGI. The V segment lost 2 bases and the J segment 3 bases; nucleotides outside the gene matches: 5. The CDR3 protein is CASSYVAGGGTDTQYF. The DNA for the CDR3 is TGTGCCAGCAGTTACGTAGCGGGAGGCGGTACAGATACGCAGTATTTT.

This chain joins TRBV7-9 and TRBJ1-2; possible D gene TRBD1, 5 bases. CDR3 length: 13 residues. With 7 bases removed from V and 4 bases from J, the gap between germline ends came to 13 bases. The germline V gene has CDR1 SEHNR and CDR2 FQNEAQ (reference sequence). The CDR3 loop reads CASNPGGVYGYTF. CDR3 DNA: TGTGCCAGCAACCCGGGGGGAGTCTATGGCTACACCTTC.

This clone has more than one count but fewer than ten. The CDR3 DNA reads TGTGCCTGGACCATGGGACAGGGGAACACTGAAGCTTTCTTT. It yields the protein CAWTMGQGNTEAFF. V usage is TRBV30 and J usage is TRBJ1-1, with 9 bases matching TRBD1. The CDR3 contains 14 residues. CDR1 is GTSNPN, CDR2 SVGIG, per germline (reference sequence). The junction had 4 bases not matched to a gene; V was cut back by 4 bases and J by 1 base.

This chain links TRBV6-1 with TRBJ2-7, with 7 positions matching TRBD1. The germline V gene has CDR1 MNHNS and CDR2 SASEGT. V lost 3 bases and J lost 0; bases outside the gene matches: 5. The CDR3 loop spans 15 amino acids. CDR3 in amino acids: CASSDTGTASYEQYF. The CDR3 nucleotides are TGTGCCAGCAGTGATACCGGGACAGCCTCCTACGAGCAGTACTTC.

The V and J genes are TRBV5-4 and TRBJ2-5; 12 nucleotides align to TRBD2. Trimming cost V 2 bases and J 3 bases; bases outside gene matches: 2. CDR1 is SGHNT, CDR2 YYREEE, per germline (reference sequence). The CDR3 covers 15 residues. The CDR3 sequence is CASSFRTSGEETQYF. The CDR3 nucleotides read TGTGCCAGCAGCTTCAGGACTAGCGGGGAAGAGACCCAGTACTTC.

The V call is TRBV12-5, the J call TRBJ2-3; maybe TRBD2 (5 bases). The CDR3 runs 16 residues. Germline CDR1 reads LGHNT; CDR2 reads FRNRAP. The ends were cut back, 3 bases at V and 4 bases at J, with 17 bases in the middle. The CDR3 sequence: CASGFRESYLSDTQYF. In DNA form, the CDR3 reads TGTGCTAGTGGTTTTAGGGAGTCCTACCTCTCAGATACGCAGTATTTT.

In its sample, this clone is medium-sized. This rearrangement joins TRBV7-9 to TRBJ2-1; no clear D gene. Germline values: CDR1 SEHNR, CDR2 FQNEAQ (reference sequence). The CDR3 totals 12 residues. Trimming stripped 3 bases from V and 5 bases from J, with 5 bases between. The CDR3 DNA reads TGTGCCAGCAGCTTCGGTAACAATGAGCAGTTCTTC. Amino acid sequence: CASSFGNNEQFF. The full variable domain, its missing parts supplied by reference TRBV7-9 and TRBJ2-1, is DTGVSQNPRHKITKRGQNVTFRCDPISEHNRLYWYRQTLGQGPEFLTYFQNEAQLEKSRLLSDRFSAERPKGSFSTLEIQRTEQGDSAMYLCASSFGNNEQFFGPGTRLTVL.

The chain links TRBV15 to TRBJ2-2; D unclear. This CDR3 has 14 amino acids. Germline V gene data show CDR1 as LNHNV and CDR2 as YYDKDF (reference sequence). With 7 bases removed from V and 4 bases from J, the gap between germline ends came to 13 bases. DNA for the CDR3: TGTGCCACCACCGTCCTAGGAGTCACCGGGGAGCTGTTTTTT. Protein: CATTVLGVTGELFF.

This sequence joins TRBV30 and TRBJ1-4; D not resolved. The CDR3 extends over 14 amino acids. CDR1 is GTSNPN, CDR2 SVGIG, per germline (reference sequence). The CDR3 DNA reads as TGTGCTCTTGTAGACCGCGACCTTAATGAAAAACTGTTTTTT. Translation: CALVDRDLNEKLFF.

The chain uses TRBV6-1 and TRBJ2-7; tentatively, D is TRBD1 (6 bases). CDR1 and CDR2 from the germline V gene are MNHNS and SASEGT. Between the trimmed V and J ends, which lost 4 bases and 3 bases, there was a span of 10 bases. CDR3 size: 13 residues. CDR3 amino acids: CASSGTGYYEQYF. The CDR3, as DNA: TGTGCCAGCAGTGGTACAGGGTACTACGAGCAGTACTTC.

This clone occurred once. The chain carries TRBV29-1 and TRBJ1-1; D gene uncertain. Germline lookup yields CDR1 SQVTM and CDR2 ANQGSEA. V lost 6 bases, J lost 3 bases, and 20 bases lay in between. This CDR3 region has 15 residues. The CDR3 DNA follows: TGCAGCGTCGAAAAGGACGGGAATGGGGACACTGAAGCTTTCTTT. Protein sequence: CSVEKDGNGDTEAFF. The full variable domain, in which reference TRBV29-1 and TRBJ1-1 provide the parts outside the CDR3, is SAVISQKPSRDICQRGTSLTIQCQVDSQVTMMFWYRQQPGQSLTLIATANQGSEATYESGFVIDKFPISRPNLTFSTLTVSNMSPEDSSIYLCSVEKDGNGDTEAFFGQGTRLTVV.

The V call is TRBV7-2, the J call TRBJ2-3, with 10 bases fitting TRBD2. The V segment lost 7 bases and the J segment 1 base; nucleotides outside the gene matches: 5. CDR3 length: 15 residues. Germline loops: CDR1 SGHTA, CDR2 FQGNSA. In DNA, the CDR3 is TGTGCCAGCAATTCCGGGACTAGCGGCACAGATACGCAGTATTTT. Its translation is CASNSGTSGTDTQYF.

The CDR3 DNA is TGCGCCGTAACGGAGAACACTGAAGCTTTCTTT. Translation gives CAVTENTEAFF. V gene TRBV29-1 combines with J gene TRBJ1-1; no reliable D call. The CDR3 has 11 residues. From germline, CDR1 is SQVTM and CDR2 ANQGSEA.

The chain uses TRBV27 and TRBJ1-5; 7 nucleotides match TRBD1. Germline CDR1 and CDR2: MNHEY and SMNVEV (reference sequence). The CDR3 consists of 14 residues. With V trimmed by 6 bases and J by 6 bases, 8 bases remained unmatched. CDR3 sequence: CASRPQGGRQPQHF. DNA of the CDR3: TGTGCCAGCAGACCGCAGGGGGGGCGTCAGCCCCAGCATTTT.

This chain connects TRBV4-1 to TRBJ2-3; D gene uncertain. This CDR3 comprises 17 residues. V lost 0 bases to trimming and J lost 0 bases, with 13 bases between them. Germline V gene sequence: CDR1 MGHRA, CDR2 YSYEKL. The CDR3 DNA follows: TGCGCCAGCAGCCAAGACCCTCAGGTTTGGAGCACAGATACGCAGTATTTT. Protein sequence: CASSQDPQVWSTDTQYF.

This chain uses TRBV10-1 with TRBJ2-5; 13 nucleotides align to TRBD2. Per the germline V gene, CDR1 is WNHNN and CDR2 is SYGVQD (reference sequence). Trimming cost V 4 bases and J 4 bases; bases outside gene matches: 9. CDR3 length equals 17 residues. CDR3 coding DNA: TGCGCCAGCAGTGTAGCTCGGACTAGCGGGAGTCGAGAGACCCAGTACTTC. Its protein is CASSVARTSGSRETQYF.

This sequence joins TRBV9 and TRBJ2-5, with TRBD2 matching 13 bases. The last part of the DNA fits TRBJ2-7 better; the J call may be wrong. Germline assignment: CDR1 SGDLS and CDR2 YYNGEE. This CDR3 comprises 15 residues. The CDR3 bases are TGTGCCAGCAGCGTGGGGACTAGCGGGGTCTACGAGCAGTACTTC. Its translation is CASSVGTSGVYEQYF.

The gene calls are TRBV5-8 and TRBJ1-6; tentative D call: TRBD1 (6 bases). The CDR3 sequence is 14 residues long. Between the trimmed V and J ends, which lost 4 bases and 3 bases, there was a span of 8 bases. CDR1 is SGHTS, CDR2 YDEGEE, per germline. CDR3: CASSGGGYNSPLHF. In nucleotides, the CDR3 is TGTGCCAGCAGCGGGGGCGGCTATAATTCACCCCTCCACTTT.

This clone appeared once. The V and J genes are TRBV11-3 and TRBJ2-4; 12 bases agree with TRBD1. The ends lost 5 bases at V and 9 bases at J; junction bases unmatched: 14. This CDR3 contains 17 residues. Germline loops: CDR1 SGHNT, CDR2 YENEEA. The CDR3 DNA sequence: TGTGCCAGCAGCCAAAGCCCGGGACAGGGGGCGCGGGGCATTCAGTACTTC. This sequence encodes CASSQSPGQGARGIQYF.

The chain links TRBV29-1 to TRBJ1-2, with 8 positions matching TRBD1. CDR3 length equals 13 residues. Germline V gene sequence: CDR1 SQVTM, CDR2 ANQGSEA. Trimming removed 4 bases from V and 4 bases from J; junction bases left unmatched: 5. In DNA form, the CDR3 reads TGCAGCGTTGCGAGCAGGGGGCCCTATGGCTACACCTTC. This translates into CSVASRGPYGYTF.

The J gene is TRBJ1-5, the V gene TRBV6-5; 9 bases line up with TRBD1. After removal of 6 bases from V and 4 bases from J, the junction contained 7 bases not matched to a gene. The CDR3 extends over 15 amino acids. Per germline, CDR1 MNHEY and CDR2 SVGAGI. The CDR3 here is CASSWGQGGNQPQHF. The CDR3 coding sequence is TGTGCCAGCAGCTGGGGACAGGGAGGGAATCAGCCCCAGCATTTT.

In its sample, this clone was seen a few times. The rearrangement uses TRBV4-1 and TRBJ1-1; no definite D call. The CDR3 runs to 13 residues. Germline values: CDR1 MGHRA, CDR2 YSYEKL. The V and J ends lost 0 bases and 7 bases respectively, with 9 bases between them. The CDR3: CASSQDRRNEAFF. The DNA of the CDR3 is TGCGCCAGCAGCCAAGATCGACGGAATGAAGCTTTCTTT.

V gene TRBV5-1 combines with J gene TRBJ2-2; no definite D call. CDR1 and CDR2 (germline): SGHRS, YFSETQ. The CDR3 is 17 amino acids. Trimming took 0 bases from V and 3 from J, leaving 15 bases between them. The CDR3 sequence: CASSLAFVGPDTGELFF. CDR3 nucleotides: TGCGCCAGCAGCTTGGCCTTCGTTGGACCGGACACCGGGGAGCTGTTTTTT.